The source of this T cell receptor (beta chain) is a study of cytomegalovirus exposure and HLA in healthy donors. Findings and caveats of the study: In an earlier analysis, in 587 donors, most V segments appeared productive either ~90% or ~30% of the time.

PCR employed 60 Vbeta and 13 Jbeta primers. Clones were sequenced by immunoSEQ multiplex PCR, and TCRdb holds only the in-frame ones, with some missing. The sample shows 95,000 to 150,000 clones, roughly 80% of them seen only once. On this clone itself: What it recognizes is unknown.

The CDR3 consists of 16 residues. Trimming took 2 bases from V and 2 from J; bases not matched to a gene: 5. Germline CDR1 SGHTS, CDR2 YDEGEE. V gene TRBV5-8 combines with J gene TRBJ2-1, with 9 positions matching TRBD2. The TCR comes from a man aged 30 to 45 in good health and CMV-seronegative. Source material: PBMCs. CDR3 protein: CASSFYGGGAYNEQFF. Here the CDR3 DNA reads TGTGCCAGCAGCTTCTACGGCGGGGGGGCCTACAATGAGCAGTTCTTC.